What follows describes a single T cell receptor (beta chain). Its antigen is not identified. TCRdb's table, derived via immunoSEQ multiplex PCR, lists solely in-frame clones and lacks some. This sample has approximately 24,000 clones, with around 73% found just once. The data are from a study of a mutant IDH1 vaccine in newly diagnosed glioma. Study-wide context: The start of vaccination came 4-6 weeks after radiotherapy alone, or with temozolomide cycles. The therapy given earlier, which was standard therapy, consisted of radiotherapy, temozolomide, or both, and most of the patients received both.

General study results and limits: Pseudoprogression apparently lacked any relation to changes in top peripheral T cell clonotypes.

The CDR3 spans 11 residues. Trimming shortened V by 1 base and J by 14 bases, and 9 bases separated the two germline ends. Per the germline V gene, CDR1 is SEHNR and CDR2 is FQNEAQ (reference sequence). Time point noted: week 11, during vaccination. Topical imiquimod accompanied each vaccine dose, which consisted of 300 ug of mutant IDH1 20-mer peptide. Donor tumors were new WHO grade 3 or 4 IDH1-mutant, ATRX-lost astrocytomas. Sequences were derived from PBMCs, sampled from a glioma patient whose treatment included an IDH1 peptide vaccine. The genes are TRBV7-9 and TRBJ2-1; D gene uncertain. This TCR derives from a young woman with glioma. CDR3 protein: CASSLDPVKFF. CDR3 in DNA: TGTGCCAGCAGCTTAGACCCCGTTAAGTTCTTC.